This T cell receptor beta chain was sequenced for a study of blood T cells in healthy people across ages. Notes on the study in general: Expanded clonotype shifts may have been confounded, as the donors had an unknown CMV status.

The donors, all healthy, were Caucasians living in Russia, aged about 6 to 90. Alongside a J-beta primer mix, a sample-barcoded 5' primer served in a second PCR lasting roughly 6 to 12 cycles. Sequencing of every sample gave 2.5 million or more CDR3-containing paired-end reads. TCRdb re-called the 5' RACE reads with MiXCR, one entry per CDR3 protein. The sample lists over a million distinct CDR3 sequences; 35% to 55% were seen once. Only a few counts were recorded for this clonotype. Its antigen is unidentified. V was pared by 0 bases and J by 6 bases, with 10 bases between. Germline CDR1 and CDR2: SGHDT and YYEEEE. This CDR3 comprises 13 residues.

The chain has TRBV5-6 and TRBJ2-7; D might be TRBD1 (6 bases). Material for sequencing was blood. The TCR was taken from a woman between 55 and 75 years old in good health. The CDR3: CASSLDRESEQYF. The CDR3 bases are TGTGCCAGCAGCTTGGACAGGGAAAGCGAGCAGTACTTC.